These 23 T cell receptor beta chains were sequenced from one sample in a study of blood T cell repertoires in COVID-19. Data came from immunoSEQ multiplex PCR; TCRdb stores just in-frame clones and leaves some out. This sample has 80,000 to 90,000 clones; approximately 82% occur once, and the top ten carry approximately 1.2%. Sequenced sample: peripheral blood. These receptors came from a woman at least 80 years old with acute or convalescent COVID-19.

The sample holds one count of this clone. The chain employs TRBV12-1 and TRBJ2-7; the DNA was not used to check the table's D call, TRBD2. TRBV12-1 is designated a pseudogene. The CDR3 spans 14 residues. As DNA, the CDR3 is TGTGCCAGCACTATCCGGGGGGAGTCCTACGAGCAGTACTTC. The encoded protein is CASTIRGESYEQYF.

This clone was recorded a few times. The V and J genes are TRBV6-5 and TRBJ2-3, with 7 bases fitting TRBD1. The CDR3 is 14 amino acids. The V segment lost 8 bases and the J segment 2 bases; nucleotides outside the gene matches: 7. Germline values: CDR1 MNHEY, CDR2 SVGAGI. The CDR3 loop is CASSVGGATDTQYF. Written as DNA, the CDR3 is TGTGCCAGCTCGGTAGGGGGCGCCACAGATACGCAGTATTTT.

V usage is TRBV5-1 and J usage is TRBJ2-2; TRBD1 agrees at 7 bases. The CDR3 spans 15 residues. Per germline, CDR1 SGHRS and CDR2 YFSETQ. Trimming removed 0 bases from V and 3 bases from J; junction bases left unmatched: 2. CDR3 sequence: CASSLVGGHTGELFF. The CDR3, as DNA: TGCGCCAGCAGCTTGGTAGGGGGCCACACCGGGGAGCTGTTTTTT. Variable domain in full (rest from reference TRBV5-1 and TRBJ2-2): KAGVTQTPRYLIKTRGQQVTLSCSPISGHRSVSWYQQTPGQGLQFLFEYFSETQRNKGNFPGRFSGRQFSNSRSEMNVSTLELGDSALYLCASSLVGGHTGELFFGEGSRLTVL.

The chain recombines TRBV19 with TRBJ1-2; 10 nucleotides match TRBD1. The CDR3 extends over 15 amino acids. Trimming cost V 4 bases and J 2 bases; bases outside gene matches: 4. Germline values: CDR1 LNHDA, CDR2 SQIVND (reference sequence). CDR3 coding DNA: TGTGCCAGTAGTAGATCGGGACAGGGGAACTATGGCTACACCTTC. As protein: CASSRSGQGNYGYTF. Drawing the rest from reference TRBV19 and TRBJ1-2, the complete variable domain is DGGITQSPKYLFRKEGQNVTLSCEQNLNHDAMYWYRQDPGQGLRLIYYSQIVNDFQKGDIAEGYSVSREKKESFPLTVTSAQKNPTAFYLCASSRSGQGNYGYTFGSGTRLTVV.

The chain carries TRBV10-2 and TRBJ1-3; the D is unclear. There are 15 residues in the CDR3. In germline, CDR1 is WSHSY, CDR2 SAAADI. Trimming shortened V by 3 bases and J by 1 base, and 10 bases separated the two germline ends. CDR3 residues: CASSDGERSGNTIYF. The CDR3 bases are TGCGCCAGCAGTGACGGGGAGCGGTCTGGAAACACCATATATTTT.

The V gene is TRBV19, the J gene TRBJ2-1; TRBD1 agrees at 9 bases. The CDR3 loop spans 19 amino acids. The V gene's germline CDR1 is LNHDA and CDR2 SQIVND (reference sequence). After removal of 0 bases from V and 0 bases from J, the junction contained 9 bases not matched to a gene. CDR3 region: CASSIEGQGWPGSYNEQFF. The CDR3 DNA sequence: TGTGCCAGTAGTATAGAGGGACAGGGTTGGCCGGGCTCCTACAATGAGCAGTTCTTC.

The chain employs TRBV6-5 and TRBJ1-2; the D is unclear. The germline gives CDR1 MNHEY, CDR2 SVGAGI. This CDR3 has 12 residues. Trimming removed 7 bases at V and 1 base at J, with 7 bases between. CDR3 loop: CASTGGNYGYTF. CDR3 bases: TGTGCCAGCACCGGAGGTAACTATGGCTACACCTTC.

The CDR3 reads CATSRDQLGAEAFF. CDR3 DNA sequence: TGTGCCACCAGCAGAGACCAATTAGGGGCTGAAGCTTTCTTT. The rearrangement links TRBV15 to TRBJ1-1, with D possibly TRBD1 on 5 matching bases. The CDR3 has 14 residues. Germline CDR1 reads LNHNV; CDR2 reads YYDKDF (reference sequence). With 0 bases removed from V and 6 bases from J, the gap between germline ends came to 11 bases.

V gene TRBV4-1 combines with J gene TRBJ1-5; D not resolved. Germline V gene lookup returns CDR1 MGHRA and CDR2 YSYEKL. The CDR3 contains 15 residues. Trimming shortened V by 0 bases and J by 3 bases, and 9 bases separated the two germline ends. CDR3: CASSQDSYPNQPQHF. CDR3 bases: TGCGCCAGCAGCCAAGATTCCTACCCCAATCAGCCCCAGCATTTT.

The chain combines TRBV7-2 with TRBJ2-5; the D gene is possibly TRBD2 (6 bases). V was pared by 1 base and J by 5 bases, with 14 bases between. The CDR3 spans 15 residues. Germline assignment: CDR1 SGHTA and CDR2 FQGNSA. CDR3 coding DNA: TGTGCCAGCAGCTTAGACCGCGGGAAAAGGGAGACCCAGTACTTC. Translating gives CASSLDRGKRETQYF.

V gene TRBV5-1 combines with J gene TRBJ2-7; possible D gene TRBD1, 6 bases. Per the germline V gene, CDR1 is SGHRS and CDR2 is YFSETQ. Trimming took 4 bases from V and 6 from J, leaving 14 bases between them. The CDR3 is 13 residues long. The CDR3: CASSASQGIEQYF. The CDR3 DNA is TGCGCCAGCAGCGCGTCACAGGGAATCGAGCAGTACTTC. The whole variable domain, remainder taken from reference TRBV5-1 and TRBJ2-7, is KAGVTQTPRYLIKTRGQQVTLSCSPISGHRSVSWYQQTPGQGLQFLFEYFSETQRNKGNFPGRFSGRQFSNSRSEMNVSTLELGDSALYLCASSASQGIEQYFGPGTRLTVT.

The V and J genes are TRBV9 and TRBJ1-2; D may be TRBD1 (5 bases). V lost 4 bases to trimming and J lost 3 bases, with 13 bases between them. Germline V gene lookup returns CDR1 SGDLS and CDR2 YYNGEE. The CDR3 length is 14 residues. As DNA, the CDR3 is TGTGCCAGCAGCCCGCCCGGGGGGGACTATGGCTACACCTTC. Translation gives CASSPPGGDYGYTF.

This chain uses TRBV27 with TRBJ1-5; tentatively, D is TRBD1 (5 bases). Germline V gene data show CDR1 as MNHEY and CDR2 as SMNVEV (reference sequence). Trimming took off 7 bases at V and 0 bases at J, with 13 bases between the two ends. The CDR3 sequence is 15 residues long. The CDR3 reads CASTHDRYSNQPQHF. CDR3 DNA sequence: TGTGCCAGCACCCACGACAGATATAGCAATCAGCCCCAGCATTTT.

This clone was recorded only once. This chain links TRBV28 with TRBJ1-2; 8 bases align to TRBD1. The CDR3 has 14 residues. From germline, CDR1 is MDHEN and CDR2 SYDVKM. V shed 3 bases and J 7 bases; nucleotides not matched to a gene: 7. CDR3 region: CASSFLQGAGGYTF. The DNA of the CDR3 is TGTGCCAGCAGTTTCCTTCAGGGGGCAGGTGGCTACACCTTC.

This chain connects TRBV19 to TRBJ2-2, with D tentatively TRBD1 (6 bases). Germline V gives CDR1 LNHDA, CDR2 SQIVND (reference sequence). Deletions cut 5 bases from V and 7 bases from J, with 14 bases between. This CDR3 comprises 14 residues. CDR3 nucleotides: TGTGCCAGTAGTGTAACAGGGTTGGGCGGGGAGCTGTTTTTT. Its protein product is CASSVTGLGGELFF.

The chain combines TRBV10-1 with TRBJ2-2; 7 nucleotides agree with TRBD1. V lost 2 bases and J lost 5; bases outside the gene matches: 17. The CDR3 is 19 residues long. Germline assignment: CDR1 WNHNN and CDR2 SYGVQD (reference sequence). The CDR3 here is CASSESEFTGTAITGELFF. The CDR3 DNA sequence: TGCGCCAGCAGTGAGAGTGAGTTCACCGGGACAGCTATAACCGGGGAGCTGTTTTTT.

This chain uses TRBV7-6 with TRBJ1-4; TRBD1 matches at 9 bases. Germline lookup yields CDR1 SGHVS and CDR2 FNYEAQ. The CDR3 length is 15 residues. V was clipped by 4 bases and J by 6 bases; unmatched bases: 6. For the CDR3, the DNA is TGTGCCAGCAGCTCCCCGGGACAGGGATATGAAAAACTGTTTTTT. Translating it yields CASSSPGQGYEKLFF.

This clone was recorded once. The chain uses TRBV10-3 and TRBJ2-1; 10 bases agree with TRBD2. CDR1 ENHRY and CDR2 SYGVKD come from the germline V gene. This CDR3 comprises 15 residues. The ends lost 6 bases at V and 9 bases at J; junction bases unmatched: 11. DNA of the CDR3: TGTGCCATCAGAACCACTAGCGGGGCCGGCGTTGAGCAGTTCTTC. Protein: CAIRTTSGAGVEQFF.

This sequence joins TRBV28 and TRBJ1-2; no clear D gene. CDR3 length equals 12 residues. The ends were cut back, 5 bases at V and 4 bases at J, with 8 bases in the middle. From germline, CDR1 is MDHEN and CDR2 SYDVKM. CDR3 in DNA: TGTGCCAGCAGTCCTCCGGGCTATGGCTACACCTTC. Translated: CASSPPGYGYTF.

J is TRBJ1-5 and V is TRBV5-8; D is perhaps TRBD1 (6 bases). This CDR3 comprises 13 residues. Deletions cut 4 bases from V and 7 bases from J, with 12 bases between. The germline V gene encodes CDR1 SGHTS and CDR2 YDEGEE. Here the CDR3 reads CASSTDRWQPQHF. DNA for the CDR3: TGTGCCAGCAGCACTGACAGGTGGCAGCCCCAGCATTTT.

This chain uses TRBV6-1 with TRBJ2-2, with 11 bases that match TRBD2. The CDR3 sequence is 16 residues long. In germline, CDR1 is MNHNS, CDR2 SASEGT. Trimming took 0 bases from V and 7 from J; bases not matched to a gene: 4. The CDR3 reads CASSEASGGAVGELFF. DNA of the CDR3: TGTGCCAGCAGTGAAGCTAGCGGGGGGGCGGTCGGGGAGCTGTTTTTT.

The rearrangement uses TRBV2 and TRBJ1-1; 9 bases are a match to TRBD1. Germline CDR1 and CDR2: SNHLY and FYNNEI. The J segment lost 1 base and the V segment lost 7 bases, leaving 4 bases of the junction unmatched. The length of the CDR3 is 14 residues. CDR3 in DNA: TGTGCCAGCATAGGGACAGGGCAGAACACTGAAGCTTTCTTT. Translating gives CASIGTGQNTEAFF.

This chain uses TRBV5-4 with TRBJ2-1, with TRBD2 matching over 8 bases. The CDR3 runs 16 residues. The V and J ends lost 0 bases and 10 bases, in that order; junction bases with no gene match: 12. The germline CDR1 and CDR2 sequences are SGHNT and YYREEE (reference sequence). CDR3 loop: CASSLGEPGGTKEQFF. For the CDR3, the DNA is TGTGCCAGCAGCTTGGGGGAGCCGGGGGGGACGAAGGAGCAGTTCTTC.